This TCR beta chain was obtained from a study of shared clonotypes between healthy human individuals. The V gene's germline CDR1 is SGHRS and CDR2 YFSETQ. The CDR3 consists of 11 residues. V was trimmed by 4 bases and J by 4 bases, leaving 5 bases between them. Concerning this clone itself: A read error is possible here, since a much larger clone lies one base away. Other nucleotide sequences in the sample specify the same CDR3.

Data came from immunoSEQ multiplex PCR; TCRdb stores just in-frame clones and leaves some out. The repertoire consists of about 470,000 clones, with around 75% occurring once and the leading ten covering roughly an eighth. The chain combines TRBV5-1 with TRBJ1-1; D is uncertain. Input material: PBMCs. The TCR comes from a woman aged 40 to 49 in good health. Some clones in this sample may be carry-over from other donors' samples. Here the CDR3 DNA reads TGCGCCAGCAGCCTTGGCACTGAAGCTTTCTTT. It encodes CASSLGTEAFF.